What follows are 23 T cell receptor beta chains derived from one specimen sequenced in a study of blood T cell repertoires in COVID-19. Using immunoSEQ multiplex PCR, the repertoire was profiled, and TCRdb retains in-frame clones only, with some absent. The table lists roughly 240,000 clones, around 83% of them singletons, with 2% to 2.5% in the top ten. Specimen: peripheral blood. The receptors shown here come from a man aged 35 to 55 who had recovered from COVID-19.

The chain uses TRBV11-2 and TRBJ1-2, with 8 bases aligning to TRBD1. Per the germline V gene, CDR1 is SGHAT and CDR2 is FQNNGV. The CDR3 is 14 residues long. The V gene end was trimmed by 5 bases and the J gene end by 5 bases; junction bases not matched to a gene: 7. CDR3 region: CASSRAGQVYGYTF. The CDR3 DNA sequence: TGTGCCAGCAGCCGAGCGGGACAGGTATATGGCTACACCTTC.

This clone has a handful of counts. This chain connects TRBV5-6 to TRBJ1-1, with D maybe TRBD1 (6 bases). CDR1 is SGHDT, CDR2 YYEEEE, per germline. The CDR3 runs 13 residues. V was clipped by 4 bases and J by 3 bases, with 10 bases between them. CDR3 region: CASSPDRHTEAFF. CDR3 sequence (DNA): TGTGCCAGCAGCCCGGACAGACACACTGAAGCTTTCTTT.

This clone showed up just once. This chain uses TRBV18 with TRBJ2-1; no firm D call. This CDR3 is built from 15 residues. Germline CDR1 is KGHSH and CDR2 is LQKENI. V was clipped by 6 bases and J by 2 bases, with 14 bases between them. This CDR3 is CASSLMADTYNEQFF. The CDR3 DNA reads TGTGCCAGCTCCTTAATGGCAGACACCTACAATGAGCAGTTCTTC.

The rearrangement links TRBV5-4 to TRBJ2-1, with TRBD2 matching over 8 bases. CDR1 SGHNT and CDR2 YYREEE come from the germline V gene (reference sequence). The ends lost 7 bases at V and 1 base at J; junction bases unmatched: 4. The CDR3 spans 14 residues. CDR3 loop: CASFPSGSYNEQFF. The DNA for the CDR3 is TGTGCCAGCTTCCCTAGCGGGTCCTACAATGAGCAGTTCTTC.

The chain has TRBV6-6 and TRBJ2-3; D not resolved. Trimming shortened V by 6 bases and J by 3 bases, and 13 bases separated the two germline ends. The CDR3 contains 14 residues. Germline V CDR1 and CDR2: MNHNY, SVGAGI (reference sequence). CDR3 nucleotides: TGTGCCAGCAGGACACCAGTTGGTACAGATACGCAGTATTTT. Encoded protein: CASRTPVGTDTQYF.

V and J are TRBV5-4 and TRBJ2-7, with 8 bases matching TRBD1. The V segment lost 4 bases and the J segment 6 bases; nucleotides outside the gene matches: 6. Germline V CDR1 and CDR2: SGHNT, YYREEE (reference sequence). The CDR3 is made up of 13 amino acids. The CDR3 DNA is TGTGCCAGCAGCACCGGGACAGGTTCCGAGCAGTACTTC. It encodes CASSTGTGSEQYF.

V gene TRBV9 combines with J gene TRBJ1-1, with D possibly being TRBD1 (5 bases). Trimming removed 2 bases from V and 1 base from J, with 12 bases in between. The CDR3 extends over 15 amino acids. Germline CDR1 SGDLS, CDR2 YYNGEE. The CDR3 protein is CASSVGPVQNTEAFF. The CDR3 DNA follows: TGTGCCAGCAGCGTGGGGCCAGTACAGAACACTGAAGCTTTCTTT.

J is TRBJ2-3 and V is TRBV5-1; 12 nucleotides line up with TRBD2. Germline CDR1 is SGHRS and CDR2 is YFSETQ. The CDR3 spans 18 residues. Trimming took 0 bases from V and 3 from J; bases not matched to a gene: 8. The DNA for the CDR3 is TGCGCCAGCAGCTTGGTAGTTTCGACTAGCGGGAGAACAGATACGCAGTATTTT. Its protein is CASSLVVSTSGRTDTQYF.

The chain uses TRBV2 and TRBJ2-2; TRBD1 matches at 8 bases. Trimming removed 3 bases from V and 6 bases from J; junction bases left unmatched: 6. Germline V gene sequence: CDR1 SNHLY, CDR2 FYNNEI. The CDR3 is made up of 15 amino acids. The CDR3 region has the DNA TGTGCCAGCAGTGACTCCAGGGGGCCTGCCGGGGAGCTGTTTTTT. Translated: CASSDSRGPAGELFF.

This clone was counted once. This chain connects TRBV27 to TRBJ2-1, with TRBD1 matching 9 bases. The ends lost 5 bases at V and 9 bases at J; junction bases unmatched: 11. The CDR3 consists of 15 residues. The germline V gene encodes CDR1 MNHEY and CDR2 SMNVEV (reference sequence). For the CDR3, the DNA is TGTGCCAGCAGTCATGACTACAGGGGGCAGGGTGAGCAGTTCTTC. It encodes CASSHDYRGQGEQFF.

The V gene is TRBV7-9, the J gene TRBJ2-1; 8 bases are a match to TRBD2. Germline V gives CDR1 SEHNR, CDR2 FQNEAQ (reference sequence). The CDR3 extends over 16 amino acids. V lost 3 bases, J lost 0 bases, and 4 bases stayed unmatched. The chain's CDR3 is CASSFARGGSYNEQFF. The CDR3 coding sequence is TGTGCCAGCAGCTTTGCCCGGGGGGGCTCCTACAATGAGCAGTTCTTC.

About this clone: Additional DNA sequences in this sample encode the identical CDR3. The gene calls are TRBV12-3 or TRBV12-4 and TRBJ1-1; the D gene is possibly TRBD1 (6 bases). This CDR3 spans 13 amino acids. V gave up 5 bases and J gave up 0 bases, with 7 bases separating them. CDR3 sequence (DNA): TGTGCCAGCAGTAGACAGGTGAACACTGAAGCTTTCTTT. This codes for CASSRQVNTEAFF.

The V call is TRBV15, the J call TRBJ1-1, with a tentative D call TRBD1 (6 bases). There are 13 residues in the CDR3. The V gene's germline CDR1 is LNHNV and CDR2 YYDKDF (reference sequence). The ends were cut back, 3 bases at V and 11 bases at J, with 16 bases in the middle. This chain's CDR3 is CATSRAQGRSAFF. The CDR3 nucleotides read TGTGCCACCAGCAGGGCTCAGGGGCGGTCGGCTTTCTTT.

CDR3 DNA: TGCGCCAGCACTTTGTTCGGGGGGGACACTGAAGCTTTCTTT. Translated, it gives CASTLFGGDTEAFF. The chain recombines TRBV5-1 with TRBJ1-1, with a tentative D call TRBD1 (5 bases). The length of the CDR3 is 14 residues. The germline gives CDR1 SGHRS, CDR2 YFSETQ. Between the trimmed V and J ends, which lost 6 bases and 3 bases, there was a span of 15 bases. Filled out from reference TRBV5-1 and TRBJ1-1, the complete variable domain reads KAGVTQTPRYLIKTRGQQVTLSCSPISGHRSVSWYQQTPGQGLQFLFEYFSETQRNKGNFPGRFSGRQFSNSRSEMNVSTLELGDSALYLCASTLFGGDTEAFFGQGTRLTVV.

J is TRBJ1-2 and V is TRBV7-2; D is ambiguous. Germline V CDR1 and CDR2: SGHTA, FQGNSA. This CDR3 region has 14 residues. Trimming pared 5 bases from V and 6 bases from J, leaving 16 bases between. This CDR3 is CASSPRSVANGYTF. Written as DNA, the CDR3 is TGTGCCAGCAGCCCCCGATCGGTTGCAAATGGCTACACCTTC.

The V gene is TRBV6-2 or TRBV6-3, the J gene TRBJ1-6; 8 nucleotides agree with TRBD1. J gave up 9 bases and V 1 base, and 5 bases lay outside the gene matches. The CDR3 contains 15 residues. Per the germline V gene, CDR1 is MNHEY and CDR2 is SVGEGT. This CDR3 is CASSYYGQGSSPLHF. CDR3 coding DNA: TGTGCCAGCAGTTACTATGGACAGGGAAGTTCACCCCTCCACTTT.

The chain links TRBV7-2 to TRBJ1-6; weak D call: TRBD1 (6 bases). This CDR3 is built from 16 residues. V lost 8 bases to trimming and J lost 0 bases, with 14 bases between them. From germline, CDR1 is SGHTA and CDR2 FQGNSA. CDR3 DNA sequence: TGTGCCAGCTCGAAGGGGGGGAGCTCCTATAATTCACCCCTCCACTTT. Protein: CASSKGGSSYNSPLHF.

As DNA, the CDR3 is TGTGCCAGCAGCTGGGCCACAGGGGCGGGCACTGAAGCTTTCTTT. As protein: CASSWATGAGTEAFF. This chain connects TRBV7-9 to TRBJ1-1; TRBD1 matches 7 bases. V shed 4 bases and J 4 bases; nucleotides not matched to a gene: 9. Germline V gene lookup returns CDR1 SEHNR and CDR2 FQNEAQ (reference sequence). This CDR3 spans 15 amino acids.

This clone has a single count. This chain uses TRBV18 with TRBJ2-5, with TRBD2 matching over 7 bases. Trimming cost V 3 bases and J 7 bases; bases outside gene matches: 5. The CDR3 contains 13 residues. Per germline, CDR1 KGHSH and CDR2 LQKENI. CDR3 coding DNA: TGTGCCAGCTCACCGCTAGGGGAGGGGACCCAGTACTTC. Translation gives CASSPLGEGTQYF.

CDR3 protein: CASSRRDREVYEQYF. The DNA for the CDR3 is TGTGCCAGCAGTCGACGGGACAGGGAAGTGTACGAGCAGTACTTC. This chain links TRBV11-3 with TRBJ2-7, with 9 bases aligning to TRBD1. Germline V gene data show CDR1 as SGHNT and CDR2 as YENEEA. The CDR3 runs to 15 residues. Trimming cost V 6 bases and J 4 bases; bases outside gene matches: 10.

The rearrangement uses TRBV5-1 and TRBJ1-3; TRBD1 might be the D (6 bases). Germline V gives CDR1 SGHRS, CDR2 YFSETQ. This CDR3 spans 15 amino acids. The ends were cut back, 6 bases at V and 0 bases at J, with 13 bases in the middle. CDR3 DNA sequence: TGCGCCAGCACAGAGGGGGTTAGCTCTGGAAACACCATATATTTT. Its protein product is CASTEGVSSGNTIYF.

V usage is TRBV7-2 and J usage is TRBJ1-2; 9 nucleotides line up with TRBD1. The CDR3 covers 14 residues. V shed 1 base and J 8 bases; nucleotides not matched to a gene: 5. The germline gives CDR1 SGHTA, CDR2 FQGNSA. CDR3 loop: CASSLGGTGIGYTF. In DNA, the CDR3 is TGTGCCAGCAGCTTAGGGGGGACAGGGATCGGCTACACCTTC.

V and J are TRBV11-3 and TRBJ2-7; 7 bases are a match to TRBD1. The CDR3 is 15 amino acids. CDR1 and CDR2 (germline): SGHNT, YENEEA. V was pared by 5 bases and J by 5 bases, with 12 bases of the junction left unmatched. The CDR3 coding sequence is TGTGCCAGCAGCGCCCGACAGGGAGAGGTCCACGAGCAGTACTTC. Translating it yields CASSARQGEVHEQYF.